One and the same sample provided the 28 T cell receptor beta chains below, sequenced in a study of human T cells and chemical hapten exposure. TCRdb re-called the RACE reads through MiXCR, storing one row per CDR3 protein. The table shows about 120,000 distinct CDR3 sequences, with approximately 15% occurring only once. The sample's time point: pre-sensitization, week 0. Treatment defined: therapeutic diphenylcyclopropenone sensitization with weekly scalp DPC. This specimen consisted of whole blood, obtained in connection with sensitization to the hapten diphenylcyclopropenone (DPC). These receptors were taken from a woman aged 18-29 years with alopecia areata. Some clones in this sample may be carry-over from other donors' samples.

This chain connects TRBV7-9 to TRBJ1-6, with TRBD1 matching 10 bases. Germline V CDR1 and CDR2: SEHNR, FQNEAQ (reference sequence). The CDR3 runs 15 residues. The junction had 4 bases not matched to a gene; V was cut back by 1 base and J by 10 bases. CDR3 loop: CASSLVGQGVSPLHF. As DNA, the CDR3 is TGTGCCAGCAGCTTAGTTGGACAGGGGGTGTCACCCCTCCACTTT.

This clonotype appeared a few times. The rearrangement joins TRBV13 to TRBJ1-1, with D uncertain. Trimming shortened V by 1 base and J by 10 bases, and 13 bases separated the two germline ends. Germline CDR1 reads PRHDT; CDR2 reads FYEKMQ (reference sequence). This CDR3 comprises 13 residues. Written as DNA, the CDR3 is TGTGCCAGCAGCTTAGTCCGGTTAGTACCAGCTTTCTTT. As protein: CASSLVRLVPAFF.

This clonotype was counted a few times. This chain uses TRBV6-5 with TRBJ2-7; TRBD2 matches at 11 bases. This CDR3 has 19 amino acids. V lost 5 bases, J lost 0 bases, and 15 bases stayed unmatched. Germline CDR1 is MNHEY and CDR2 is SVGAGI. CDR3 protein: CASSRAAWIAGGSSYEQYF. CDR3 DNA: TGTGCCAGCAGTCGGGCGGCCTGGATAGCGGGGGGGAGCTCCTACGAGCAGTACTTC.

This clonotype was seen ten or more times. The chain recombines TRBV7-2 with TRBJ2-7; 13 bases match TRBD2. V shed 0 bases and J 3 bases; nucleotides not matched to a gene: 8. The CDR3 length is 18 residues. The V gene's germline CDR1 is SGHTA and CDR2 FQGNSA. In DNA form, the CDR3 reads TGTGCCAGCAGCTTAGCCGGGACTAGCGGGGCGTACAACTACGAGCAGTACTTC. This gives the protein CASSLAGTSGAYNYEQYF.

In regard to this clonotype: One end of the junction is discordant with germline, which a read error may explain. This chain links TRBV6-7 with TRBJ2-7, with D possibly TRBD1 on 6 matching bases. TRBV6-7 belongs to the ORF category, with a function that is uncertain. There are 9 residues in the CDR3. The CDR3 nucleotides are TGTGCCAGCGACTGGGACAAGTTCTTC. Amino acid sequence: CASDWDKFF.

This clonotype came up many times. The gene calls are TRBV14 and TRBJ1-2, with 8 bases matching TRBD1. CDR3 length equals 15 residues. The V and J ends lost 4 bases and 7 bases, in that order; junction bases with no gene match: 11. CDR1 is SGHDN, CDR2 FVKESK, per germline. CDR3 coding DNA: TGTGCCAGCAGCCGCCCCGGGACAGGACGAGGTGGCTACACCTTC. Translated: CASSRPGTGRGGYTF.

The chain combines TRBV18 with TRBJ1-6; D gene unclear. CDR3 length: 14 amino acids. Trimming took off 2 bases at V and 7 bases at J, with 9 bases between the two ends. Germline CDR1 and CDR2: KGHSH and LQKENI. The CDR3 region has the DNA TGTGCCAGCTCACCAGGAGCGACCAATTCACCCCTCCACTTT. Translation gives CASSPGATNSPLHF.

The rearrangement uses TRBV18 and TRBJ2-3; D is perhaps TRBD2 (5 bases). The CDR3 runs to 15 residues. Trimming stripped 2 bases from V and 4 bases from J, with 13 bases between. Germline V gene sequence: CDR1 KGHSH, CDR2 LQKENI. CDR3 amino acids: CASSPTAGSPDTQYF. The DNA of the CDR3 is TGTGCCAGCTCACCAACCGCGGGTTCCCCAGATACGCAGTATTTT. Supplemented by reference TRBV18 and TRBJ2-3, the full variable domain reads NAGVMQNPRHLVRRRGQEARLRCSPMKGHSHVYWYRQLPEEGLKFMVYLQKENIIDESGMPKERFSAEFPKEGPSILRIQQVVRGDSAAYFCASSPTAGSPDTQYFGPGTRLTVL.

This clonotype was seen only a few times. The genes are TRBV7-9 and TRBJ2-7; D is undetermined. The CDR3 sequence is 15 residues long. Trimming took off 5 bases at V and 3 bases at J, with 17 bases between the two ends. Germline V CDR1 and CDR2: SEHNR, FQNEAQ (reference sequence). CDR3 coding DNA: TGTGCCAGCAGCGACCTATCTGGCACTAACTACGAGCAGTACTTC. Translated: CASSDLSGTNYEQYF.

This chain links TRBV6-2 or TRBV6-3 with TRBJ2-1, with a weak D call TRBD2 (7 bases). The CDR3 is made up of 16 amino acids. From germline, CDR1 is MNHEY and CDR2 SVGEGT. Between the trimmed V and J ends, which lost 1 base and 7 bases, there was a span of 17 bases. As DNA, the CDR3 is TGTGCCAGCAGTTACTATCTGGCGGGGGCCCGGAATGAGCAGTTCTTC. It specifies CASSYYLAGARNEQFF.

This clonotype has ten or more counts. The V gene is TRBV5-6, the J gene TRBJ1-5, with TRBD1 as a possible D gene (5 bases). Trimming cost V 2 bases and J 1 base, with 13 bases left between them. Germline V lookup: CDR1 SGHDT, CDR2 YYEEEE. The CDR3 runs to 16 residues. For the CDR3, the DNA is TGTGCCAGCAGCTTTTGGACGGGGACCAGCAATCAGCCCCAGCATTTT. Its protein is CASSFWTGTSNQPQHF.

The chain recombines TRBV12-5 with TRBJ2-7; 9 nucleotides align to TRBD1. This CDR3 is built from 15 residues. J lost 3 bases, V lost 6 bases, and 9 bases had no gene match. Germline CDR1 and CDR2: LGHNT and FRNRAP. The CDR3 spells CASGPPGQGFYEQYF. For the CDR3, the DNA is TGTGCTAGTGGCCCGCCGGGACAGGGTTTCTACGAGCAGTACTTC.

This chain joins TRBV27 and TRBJ1-6, with 7 bases aligning to TRBD1. From germline, CDR1 is MNHEY and CDR2 SMNVEV (reference sequence). Losses at the gene ends were 5 bases for V and 9 bases for J; bases not matched to a gene: 10. The CDR3 extends over 15 amino acids. CDR3 sequence (DNA): TGTGCCAGCAGTCCGGGGACAGCGCTGAGTTCACCCCTCCACTTT. Encoded protein: CASSPGTALSSPLHF.

This clonotype turned up a few times. The rearrangement uses TRBV6-5 and TRBJ1-2; no reliable D call. Germline loops: CDR1 MNHEY, CDR2 SVGAGI. V was clipped by 6 bases and J by 8 bases, with 22 bases between them. This CDR3 region has 15 residues. CDR3 sequence: CASRSAGARLYGYTF. The CDR3, as DNA: TGTGCCAGCAGGTCCGCGGGAGCTCGGTTGTACGGCTACACCTTC.

This clonotype was detected many times. This sequence joins TRBV7-2 and TRBJ1-6, with 7 nucleotides matching TRBD1. CDR1 is SGHTA and CDR2 is FQGNSA in the germline V gene. The CDR3 is 18 amino acids. The J segment lost 13 bases and the V segment lost 4 bases, leaving 22 bases of the junction unmatched. CDR3 sequence (DNA): TGTGCCAGCAGCTCATACTCCATCACCCGGAGACAGGGATCTCCCCTCCACTTT. Encoded protein: CASSSYSITRRQGSPLHF.

At least ten counts were recorded for this clonotype. The chain couples TRBV5-5 to TRBJ1-1, with no clear D. V lost 0 bases, J lost 0 bases, and 9 bases lay in between. Germline-derived CDR1 and CDR2 are SGHKS and YYEKEE (reference sequence). The CDR3 is 15 residues long. The chain's CDR3 is CASSLELTVNTEAFF. The CDR3 region has the DNA TGTGCCAGCAGCTTGGAGCTTACAGTGAACACTGAAGCTTTCTTT.

At least ten counts were recorded for this clonotype. This chain connects TRBV20-1 to TRBJ1-3; D unresolved. Between the trimmed V and J ends, which lost 1 base and 0 bases, there was a span of 13 bases. Germline V gene sequence: CDR1 DFQATT, CDR2 SNEGSKA (reference sequence). This CDR3 has 16 residues. In nucleotides, the CDR3 is TGCAGTGCTAGAGTCTACATCAGGTCCTCTGGAAACACCATATATTTT. Amino acid sequence: CSARVYIRSSGNTIYF.

J is TRBJ2-1 and V is TRBV7-7, with D uncertain. The CDR3 totals 14 residues. V was shortened by 1 base and J by 6 bases, with 10 bases between the two germline ends. Germline V gene lookup returns CDR1 SSHAT and CDR2 FNYEAQ (reference sequence). As DNA, the CDR3 is TGTGCCAGCAGCTTAGGCCTCGGAAGCAATGAGCAGTTCTTC. It encodes CASSLGLGSNEQFF.

The chain joins TRBV7-8 to TRBJ2-1, with TRBD1 matching over 7 bases. Trimming took 4 bases from V and 0 from J; bases not matched to a gene: 9. The germline V gene encodes CDR1 SGHVS and CDR2 FQNEAQ. The CDR3 spans 17 residues. CDR3 nucleotide sequence: TGTGCCAGCAGCTCCTCCGGACAGGAGAGCTCCTACAATGAGCAGTTCTTC. This encodes CASSSSGQESSYNEQFF. Full variable domain (missing parts from reference TRBV7-8 and TRBJ2-1): GAGVSQSPRYKVAKRGQDVALRCDPISGHVSLFWYQQALGQGPEFLTYFQNEAQLDKSGLPSDRFFAERPEGSVSTLKIQRTQQEDSAVYLCASSSSGQESSYNEQFFGPGTRLTVL.

The chain carries TRBV5-1 and TRBJ2-7; D may correspond to TRBD1 or TRBD2 (5 bases each). This CDR3 spans 14 amino acids. Germline V gene data show CDR1 as SGHRS and CDR2 as YFSETQ. V was clipped by 1 base and J by 0 bases, with 8 bases between them. The CDR3 is CASSLPGSSYEQYF. In DNA form, the CDR3 reads TGCGCCAGCAGCTTGCCAGGGAGCTCCTACGAGCAGTACTTC.

There are many counts of this clonotype. CDR3 sequence (DNA): TGTGCCAGCAGCAGCAACAGGGTCGGCTACACCTTC. Translated: CASSSNRVGYTF. The chain employs TRBV7-2 and TRBJ1-2, with a tentative D call TRBD1 (6 bases). Trimming left V 5 bases short and J 8 bases short, with 12 bases between. This CDR3 is 12 amino acids long. Germline V gives CDR1 SGHTA, CDR2 FQGNSA.

This chain's CDR3 is CAIRPGLAGGSSYNEQFF. CDR3 coding DNA: TGTGCCATCAGGCCGGGACTAGCGGGGGGAAGCTCCTACAATGAGCAGTTCTTC. The V call is TRBV10-3, the J call TRBJ2-1; TRBD2 matches at 15 bases. V shed 6 bases and J 0 bases; nucleotides not matched to a gene: 6. Per germline, CDR1 ENHRY and CDR2 SYGVKD. The CDR3 totals 18 residues.

V usage is TRBV29-1 and J usage is TRBJ2-2; D possibly uses TRBD1 or TRBD2 (5 bases each). V dropped 0 bases and J dropped 10 bases, with 9 bases sitting between them. Per germline, CDR1 SQVTM and CDR2 ANQGSEA. The CDR3 totals 12 residues. The DNA of the CDR3 is TGCAGCGTTGAAGACGGGGCGAAGGAGCTGTTTTTT. This codes for CSVEDGAKELFF.

The V call is TRBV27, the J call TRBJ2-3; D is unresolved. Trimming stripped 8 bases from V and 3 bases from J, with 12 bases between. This CDR3 contains 13 residues. Germline V lookup: CDR1 MNHEY, CDR2 SMNVEV (reference sequence). The CDR3 nucleotides are TGTGCCAGCCGACGCCGTGGGACAGATACGCAGTATTTT. This codes for CASRRRGTDTQYF.

This clonotype was detected ten times or more. The chain employs TRBV4-3 and TRBJ1-5; TRBD1 might be the D (5 bases). Germline V gives CDR1 LGHNA, CDR2 YSLEER. Between the trimmed V and J ends, which lost 0 bases and 4 bases, there was a span of 7 bases. CDR3 length: 14 residues. For the CDR3, the DNA is TGCGCCAGCAGCCAAGACGGGGGTAATCAGCCCCAGCATTTT. This gives the protein CASSQDGGNQPQHF.

This clonotype occurred many times. V gene TRBV7-6 combines with J gene TRBJ2-1; TRBD1 is a possible D gene (5 bases). V lost 1 base and J lost 10, with 8 bases in between. This CDR3 is built from 12 residues. Per germline, CDR1 SGHVS and CDR2 FNYEAQ. In nucleotides, the CDR3 is TGTGCCAGCAGCTTAGTTCAGGGAGAGCAGTTCTTC. This encodes CASSLVQGEQFF. Full variable domain (remainder filled in from reference TRBV7-6 and TRBJ2-1): GAGVSQSPRYKVTKRGQDVALRCDPISGHVSLYWYRQALGQGPEFLTYFNYEAQQDKSGLPNDRFSAERPEGSISTLTIQRTEQRDSAMYRCASSLVQGEQFFGPGTRLTVL.

V is TRBV7-6 and J is TRBJ2-2; 10 positions agree with TRBD2. The CDR3 is 16 residues long. The trim removed 3 bases at V and 3 bases at J, leaving 4 bases unmatched. Germline V gene lookup returns CDR1 SGHVS and CDR2 FNYEAQ. CDR3 in DNA: TGTGCCAGCAGCTTGGGGACTAGCGTAGACACCGGGGAGCTGTTTTTT. Its translation is CASSLGTSVDTGELFF.

In this sample, this clonotype turned up a few times. The V call is TRBV7-2, the J call TRBJ1-5, with 7 bases fitting TRBD1. The V gene's germline CDR1 is SGHTA and CDR2 FQGNSA. The V segment lost 5 bases and the J segment 2 bases; nucleotides outside the gene matches: 9. This CDR3 region has 16 residues. The chain's CDR3 is CASSDYRGDGNQPQHF. The CDR3 DNA sequence: TGTGCCAGCAGCGACTACAGGGGAGACGGCAATCAGCCCCAGCATTTT. The full variable domain, rest sourced from reference TRBV7-2 and TRBJ1-5, is GAGVSQSPSNKVTEKGKDVELRCDPISGHTALYWYRQSLGQGLEFLIYFQGNSAPDKSGLPSDRFSAERTGGSVSTLTIQRTQQEDSAVYLCASSDYRGDGNQPQHFGDGTRLSIL.